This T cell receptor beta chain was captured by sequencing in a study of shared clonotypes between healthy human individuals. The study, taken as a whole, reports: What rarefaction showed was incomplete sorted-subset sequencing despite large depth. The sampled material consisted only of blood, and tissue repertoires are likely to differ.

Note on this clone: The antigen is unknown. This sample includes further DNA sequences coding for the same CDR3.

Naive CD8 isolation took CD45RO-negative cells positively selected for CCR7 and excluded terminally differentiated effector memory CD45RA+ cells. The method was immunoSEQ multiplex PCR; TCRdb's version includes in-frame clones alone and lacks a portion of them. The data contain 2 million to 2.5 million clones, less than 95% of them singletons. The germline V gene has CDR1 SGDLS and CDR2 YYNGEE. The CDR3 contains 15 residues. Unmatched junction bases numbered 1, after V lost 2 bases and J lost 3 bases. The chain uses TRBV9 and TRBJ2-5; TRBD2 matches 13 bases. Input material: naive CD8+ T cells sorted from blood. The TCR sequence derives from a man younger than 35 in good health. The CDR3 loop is CASSVGTSGKETQYF. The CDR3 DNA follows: TGTGCCAGCAGCGTTGGGACTAGCGGGAAAGAGACCCAGTACTTC.